What follows describes a single T cell receptor beta chain. The sample originates from a study of blood T cell repertoires in COVID-19. Study-wide context: Acute and convalescent COVID-19 samples came from the United States, Italy and Spain. PBMCs, B-cell-depleted T cells, or T cells provided the cDNA or gDNA that made up the material.

The CDR3 is 14 residues long. Germline trimming cut 0 bases from V and 8 bases from J; bases unmatched to any gene: 3. Germline V CDR1 and CDR2: SGHRS, YFSETQ. Per the original methods: Counts of nucleated cells, estimated from reference gene primer amplification, were obtained. The data were produced by immunoSEQ multiplex PCR, yet TCRdb's version contains in-frame clones alone and is incomplete. The V and J calls and clone size were taken over from that table, and D and trimming were inferred from the DNA. This table holds roughly 150,000 clones, just under 85% found once. This TCR was sampled from a woman older than 75 with COVID-19, enrolled during active disease. J is TRBJ2-4 and V is TRBV5-1; TRBD1 matches at 9 bases. Sample: peripheral blood. The DNA of the CDR3 is TGCGCCAGCAGCTTGGAGGGGACAGGGTACATTCAGTACTTC. Protein sequence: CASSLEGTGYIQYF.